The following is a TCR beta chain sequence with its context. The data stem from a study of sequential checkpoint blockade in melanoma. Whole-study context: Randomization was 1:1 between first-line nivolumab→ipilimumab and ipilimumab→nivolumab. Both treatment sequences were followed by maintenance nivolumab.

Only in-frame clones appear in the TCRdb table, and some are missing; sequencing was by immunoSEQ multiplex PCR. Of approximately 20,000 clones detected, about two thirds appear once; the ten largest clones hold around 20%. There are 14 residues in the CDR3. Germline CDR1 MDHEN, CDR2 SYDVKM. Treatment of the sample: randomized to nivolumab then ipilimumab (arm A) or the reverse (arm B). No patient had prior DNA-damaging chemotherapy. PBMC sorting kept live CD3+CD8+ cells without CD19 or CD56. The sample consisted of CD8+ T cells sorted from blood (inferred from file names), taken from a patient given nivolumab and ipilimumab in sequence. The chain links TRBV28 to TRBJ2-5, with 9 nucleotides matching TRBD1. The J call may be mistaken, given a closer DNA end match to TRBJ2-7. The receptor was derived from a human donor with melanoma. The CDR3: CASRRDRVPYEQYF. The CDR3 nucleotides read TGTGCCAGCAGGCGGGACAGGGTCCCCTACGAGCAGTACTTC.